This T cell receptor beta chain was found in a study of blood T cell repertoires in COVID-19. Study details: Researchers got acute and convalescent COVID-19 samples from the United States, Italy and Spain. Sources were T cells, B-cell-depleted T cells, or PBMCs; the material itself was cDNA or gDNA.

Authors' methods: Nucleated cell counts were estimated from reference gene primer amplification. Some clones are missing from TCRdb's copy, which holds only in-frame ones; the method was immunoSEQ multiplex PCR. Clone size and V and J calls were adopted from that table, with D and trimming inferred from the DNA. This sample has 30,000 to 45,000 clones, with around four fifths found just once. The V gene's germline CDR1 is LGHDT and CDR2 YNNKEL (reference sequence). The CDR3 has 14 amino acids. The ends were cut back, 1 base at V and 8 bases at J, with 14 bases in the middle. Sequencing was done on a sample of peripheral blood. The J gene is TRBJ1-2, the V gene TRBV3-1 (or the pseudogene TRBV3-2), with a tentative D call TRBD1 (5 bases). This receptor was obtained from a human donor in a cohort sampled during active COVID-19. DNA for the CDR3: TGTGCCAGCAGCCAAGGACACGGGGGACCGGGCTACACCTTC. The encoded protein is CASSQGHGGPGYTF.